Presented here are 5 T cell receptor beta chains from one specimen sequenced in a study of spatial heterogeneity in lung cancer. Time point denoted: sample taken at primary tumor resection. TCRdb ran MiXCR on the 5' RACE reads and lists one entry per CDR3 protein. The data contain approximately 40,000 distinct CDR3 sequences, about an eighth of them seen just once; the ten biggest clones take up 55% to 60%. Sequenced material: PBMCs, taken at surgery. The receptors here all came from a male donor with early-stage non-small cell lung cancer.

The V call is TRBV5-4, the J call TRBJ2-3; tentatively, D is TRBD1 or TRBD2 (5 bases each). V was shortened by 2 bases and J by 2 bases, with 12 bases between the two germline ends. Germline CDR1 SGHNT, CDR2 YYREEE (reference sequence). The CDR3 contains 15 residues. CDR3 loop: CASSFGTVYTDTQYF. In DNA form, the CDR3 reads TGTGCCAGCAGCTTCGGGACGGTATACACAGATACGCAGTATTTT.

Many counts were recorded for this clonotype. V gene TRBV7-2 combines with J gene TRBJ2-1; D may be TRBD2 (6 bases). Germline CDR1 and CDR2: SGHTA and FQGNSA. The CDR3 spans 16 residues. Trimming pared 1 base from V and 2 bases from J, leaving 12 bases between. The CDR3 DNA follows: TGTGCCAGCAGCTTAGGACCCGGAGGGGCCTACAATGAGCAGTTCTTC. It translates to CASSLGPGGAYNEQFF.

This clonotype was recorded a few times. The chain is built from TRBV30 and TRBJ2-5; D not resolved. Trimming took 1 base from V and 5 from J, leaving 8 bases between them. The CDR3 extends over 12 amino acids. The V gene's germline CDR1 is GTSNPN and CDR2 SVGIG (reference sequence). In nucleotides, the CDR3 is TGTGCCTGGAGTGGACCTGGGGAGACCCAGTACTTC. It is translated as CAWSGPGETQYF.

This clonotype ranks as medium-sized. The chain combines TRBV5-5 with TRBJ2-1; D is perhaps TRBD2 (6 bases). CDR3 size: 16 residues. V was shortened by 7 bases and J by 3 bases, with 20 bases between the two germline ends. Germline CDR1 is SGHKS and CDR2 is YYEKEE (reference sequence). CDR3 loop: CASLREEPRFYNEQFF. In DNA form, the CDR3 reads TGTGCCAGCCTTAGGGAGGAACCCCGTTTCTACAATGAGCAGTTCTTC.

J is TRBJ2-3 and V is TRBV4-3, with 7 bases lining up with TRBD1. The CDR3 spans 15 residues. Unmatched junction bases numbered 4, after V lost 4 bases and J lost 0 bases. Germline assignment: CDR1 LGHNA and CDR2 YSLEER. Written as DNA, the CDR3 is TGCGCCAGCAGCCGGGGACAGCCCAGCACAGATACGCAGTATTTT. It yields the protein CASSRGQPSTDTQYF.